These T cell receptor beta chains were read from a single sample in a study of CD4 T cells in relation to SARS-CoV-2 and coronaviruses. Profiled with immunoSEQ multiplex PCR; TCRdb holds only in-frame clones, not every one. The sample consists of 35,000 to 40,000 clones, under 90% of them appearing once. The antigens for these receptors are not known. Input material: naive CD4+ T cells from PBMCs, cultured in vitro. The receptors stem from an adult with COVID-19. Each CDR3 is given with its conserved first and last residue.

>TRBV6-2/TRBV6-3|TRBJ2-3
CASSPPWQYTDTQYF
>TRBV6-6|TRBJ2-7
CASSYQGLTSYEQYF
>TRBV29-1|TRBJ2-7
CSVHAQGSSSSYEQYF
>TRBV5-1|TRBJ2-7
CASSLSEGYEQYF
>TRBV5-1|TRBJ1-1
CASSLADTEAFF
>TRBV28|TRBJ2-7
CASSLQGISYEQYF
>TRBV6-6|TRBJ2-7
CASRDTGTGPSYEQYF
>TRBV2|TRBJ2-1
CASSVSDSGWIF
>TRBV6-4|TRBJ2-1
CASSPLAGGLYNEQFF
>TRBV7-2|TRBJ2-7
CASSYRLAGDSEQYF
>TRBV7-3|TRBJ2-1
CASSFGSTGWDEQFF